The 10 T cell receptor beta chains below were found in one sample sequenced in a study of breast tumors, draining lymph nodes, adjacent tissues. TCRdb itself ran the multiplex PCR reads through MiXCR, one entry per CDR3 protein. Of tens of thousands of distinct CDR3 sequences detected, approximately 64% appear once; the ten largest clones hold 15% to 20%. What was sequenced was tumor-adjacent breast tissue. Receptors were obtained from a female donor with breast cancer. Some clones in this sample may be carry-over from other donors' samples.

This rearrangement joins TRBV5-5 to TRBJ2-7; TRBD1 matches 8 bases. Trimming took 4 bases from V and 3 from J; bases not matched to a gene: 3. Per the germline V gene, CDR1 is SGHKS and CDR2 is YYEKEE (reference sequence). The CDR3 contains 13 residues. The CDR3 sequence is CASSQQGDYEQYV. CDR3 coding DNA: TGTGCCAGCAGCCAACAGGGGGACTACGAGCAGTACGTC.

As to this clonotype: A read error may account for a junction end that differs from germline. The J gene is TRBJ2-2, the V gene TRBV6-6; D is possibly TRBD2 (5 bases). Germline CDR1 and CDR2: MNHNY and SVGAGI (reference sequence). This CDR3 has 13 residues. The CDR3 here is CASETANTGELFF. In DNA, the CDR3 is TGTGCCAGCGAAACTGCGAACACCGGGGAGCTATTTTTT.

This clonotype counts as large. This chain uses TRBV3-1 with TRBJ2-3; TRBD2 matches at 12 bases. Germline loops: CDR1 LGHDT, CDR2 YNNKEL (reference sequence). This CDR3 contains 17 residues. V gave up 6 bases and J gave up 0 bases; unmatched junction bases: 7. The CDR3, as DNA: TGTGCCAGCAGAGGGACTAGCGGGTTCACTAGCACAGATACGCAGTATTTT. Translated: CASRGTSGFTSTDTQYF.

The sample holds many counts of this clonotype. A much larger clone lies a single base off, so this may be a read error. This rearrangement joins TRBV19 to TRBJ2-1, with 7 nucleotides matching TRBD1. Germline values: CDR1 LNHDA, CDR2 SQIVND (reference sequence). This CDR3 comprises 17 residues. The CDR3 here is CASSSDRAVGTYNEQSF. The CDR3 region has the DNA TGTGCCAGTAGTTCCGACAGGGCAGTGGGTACCTACAATGAGCAGTCCTTC.

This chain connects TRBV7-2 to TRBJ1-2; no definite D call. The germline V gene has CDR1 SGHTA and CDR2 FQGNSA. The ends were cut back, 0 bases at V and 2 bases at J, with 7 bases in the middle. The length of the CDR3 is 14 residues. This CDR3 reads CASSLARINYGYTF. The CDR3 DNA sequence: TGTGCCAGCAGCTTAGCCCGGATCAACTATGGCTACACCTTC. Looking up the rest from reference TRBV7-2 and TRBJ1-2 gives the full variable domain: GAGVSQSPSNKVTEKGKDVELRCDPISGHTALYWYRQSLGQGLEFLIYFQGNSAPDKSGLPSDRFSAERTGGSVSTLTIQRTQQEDSAVYLCASSLARINYGYTFGSGTRLTVV.

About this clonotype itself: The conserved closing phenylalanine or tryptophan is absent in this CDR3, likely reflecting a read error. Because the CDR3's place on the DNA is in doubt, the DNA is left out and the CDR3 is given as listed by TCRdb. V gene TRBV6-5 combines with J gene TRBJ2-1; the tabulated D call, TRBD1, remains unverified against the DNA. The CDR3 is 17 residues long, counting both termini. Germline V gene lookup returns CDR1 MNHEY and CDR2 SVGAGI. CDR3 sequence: CASSKPGQGAEGYTFGS.

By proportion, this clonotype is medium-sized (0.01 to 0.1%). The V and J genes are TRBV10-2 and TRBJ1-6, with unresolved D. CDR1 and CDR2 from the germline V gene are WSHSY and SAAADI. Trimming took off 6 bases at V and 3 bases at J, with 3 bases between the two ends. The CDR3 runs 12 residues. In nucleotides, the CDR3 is TGCGCCAGCAGCAACTATAATTCACCCCTCCACTTT. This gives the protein CASSNYNSPLHF.

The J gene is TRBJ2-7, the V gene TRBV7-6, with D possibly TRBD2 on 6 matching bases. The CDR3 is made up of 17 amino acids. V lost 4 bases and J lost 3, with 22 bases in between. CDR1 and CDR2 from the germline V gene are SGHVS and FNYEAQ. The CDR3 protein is CASSSGSYRREDYEQYF. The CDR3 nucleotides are TGTGCCAGCAGCTCAGGTTCGTATAGGCGGGAAGACTACGAGCAGTACTTC.

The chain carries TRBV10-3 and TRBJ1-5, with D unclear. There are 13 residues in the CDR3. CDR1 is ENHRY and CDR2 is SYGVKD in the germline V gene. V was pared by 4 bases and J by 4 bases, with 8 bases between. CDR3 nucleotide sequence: TGTGCCATCAGTGGAGGCCAAAATCAGCCCCAGCATTTT. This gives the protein CAISGGQNQPQHF.

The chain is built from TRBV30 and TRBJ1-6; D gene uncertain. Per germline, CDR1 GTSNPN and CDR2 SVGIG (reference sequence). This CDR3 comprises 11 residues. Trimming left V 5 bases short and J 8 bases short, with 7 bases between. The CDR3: CAWEKDSPLHF. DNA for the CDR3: TGTGCCTGGGAAAAGGATTCACCCCTCCACTTT.